The text below deals with one T cell receptor beta chain. The CDR3 is 15 amino acids. Trimming removed 1 base from V and 5 bases from J, with 14 bases in between. Germline values: CDR1 MDHEN, CDR2 SYDVKM. The table came from immunoSEQ multiplex PCR; TCRdb's copy has only in-frame clones and leaves some out. The repertoire holds around 470,000 clones, with about nine tenths as singletons. These data belong to a study of blood T cell repertoires in COVID-19. Turning to the study itself: The analysed material was cDNA or gDNA that came from T cells, B-cell-depleted T cells, or PBMCs.

The study recruited people aged roughly 18 to 95 years across roughly 23 US areas. Clinical history as reported by participants underpinned cohort assignment. Either two negative PCRs, clearance, or symptom resolution qualified Cohort 3 donors as recovered. The chain links TRBV28 to TRBJ1-1, with D perhaps TRBD1 (5 bases). The TCR originated in a man aged 18-30 years who had recovered from COVID-19. The sequencing sample was made of PBMCs or T cells enriched from blood (not recorded which). The CDR3 DNA sequence: TGTGCCAGCAGTTTATTCCGGGCCAGGGCAACTGAAGCTTTCTTT. Translation gives CASSLFRARATEAFF.